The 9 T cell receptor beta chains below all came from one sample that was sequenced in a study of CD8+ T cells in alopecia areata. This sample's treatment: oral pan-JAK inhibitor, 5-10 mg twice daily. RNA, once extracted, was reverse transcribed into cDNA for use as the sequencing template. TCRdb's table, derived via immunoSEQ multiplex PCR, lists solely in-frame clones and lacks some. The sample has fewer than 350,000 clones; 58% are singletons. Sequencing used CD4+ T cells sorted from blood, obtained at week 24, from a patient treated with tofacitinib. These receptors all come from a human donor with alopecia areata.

In nucleotides, the CDR3 is TGTGCTAGTGCCCCCCCCGGGGGAGATACGCAGTATTTT. Translation gives CASAPPGGDTQYF. The gene calls are TRBV12-5 and TRBJ2-3; possible D gene TRBD2, 6 bases. The length of the CDR3 is 13 residues. Germline loops: CDR1 LGHNT, CDR2 FRNRAP. V was cut by 7 bases and J by 5 bases, with 13 bases left in between.

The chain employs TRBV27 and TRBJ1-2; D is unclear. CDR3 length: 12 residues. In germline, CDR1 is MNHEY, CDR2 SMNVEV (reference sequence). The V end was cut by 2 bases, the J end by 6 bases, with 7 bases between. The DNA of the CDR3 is TGTGCCAGCAGTTTAAGCCCCGATGGCTACACCTTC. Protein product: CASSLSPDGYTF.

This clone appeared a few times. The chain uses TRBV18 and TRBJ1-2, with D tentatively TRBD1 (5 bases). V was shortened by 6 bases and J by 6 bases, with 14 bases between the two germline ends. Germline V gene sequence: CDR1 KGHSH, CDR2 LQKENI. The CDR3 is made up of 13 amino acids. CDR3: CASSQGRSDGYTF. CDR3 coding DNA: TGTGCCAGCTCCCAGGGACGTTCCGATGGCTACACCTTC.

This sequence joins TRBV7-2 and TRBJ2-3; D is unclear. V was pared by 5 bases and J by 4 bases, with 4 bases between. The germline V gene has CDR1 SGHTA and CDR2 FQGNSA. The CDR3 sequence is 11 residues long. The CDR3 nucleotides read TGTGCCAGCAGCGTTGCAGATACGCAGTATTTT. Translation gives CASSVADTQYF.

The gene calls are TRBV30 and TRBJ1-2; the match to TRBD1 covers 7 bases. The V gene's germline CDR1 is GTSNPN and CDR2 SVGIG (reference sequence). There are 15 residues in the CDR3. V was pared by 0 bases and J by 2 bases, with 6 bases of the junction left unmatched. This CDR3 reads CAWSVQGGANYGYTF. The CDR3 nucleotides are TGTGCCTGGAGTGTACAAGGGGGCGCGAACTATGGCTACACCTTC.

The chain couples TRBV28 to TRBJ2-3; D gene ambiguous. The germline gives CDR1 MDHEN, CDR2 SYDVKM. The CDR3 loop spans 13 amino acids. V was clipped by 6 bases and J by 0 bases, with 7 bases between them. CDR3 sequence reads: CASSPGSTDTQYF. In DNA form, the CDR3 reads TGTGCCAGCAGCCCCGGGAGCACAGATACGCAGTATTTT.

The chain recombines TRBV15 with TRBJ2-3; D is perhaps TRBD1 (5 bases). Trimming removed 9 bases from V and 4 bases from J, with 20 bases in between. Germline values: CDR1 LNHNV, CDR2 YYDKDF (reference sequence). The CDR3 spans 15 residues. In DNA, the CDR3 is TGTGCCACTCTCCCTCAGGGCAACACCGCAGATACGCAGTATTTT. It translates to CATLPQGNTADTQYF.

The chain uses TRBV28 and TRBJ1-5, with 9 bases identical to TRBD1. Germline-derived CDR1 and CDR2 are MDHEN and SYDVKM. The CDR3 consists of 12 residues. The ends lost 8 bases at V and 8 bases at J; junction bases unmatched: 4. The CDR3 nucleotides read TGTGCCAGCGCGGGACAGGGTGAGCCCCAGCATTTT. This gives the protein CASAGQGEPQHF. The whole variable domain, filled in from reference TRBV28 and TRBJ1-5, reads DVKVTQSSRYLVKRTGEKVFLECVQDMDHENMFWYRQDPGLGLRLIYFSYDVKMKEKGDIPEGYSVSREKKERFSLILESASTNQTSMYLCASAGQGEPQHFGDGTRLSIL.

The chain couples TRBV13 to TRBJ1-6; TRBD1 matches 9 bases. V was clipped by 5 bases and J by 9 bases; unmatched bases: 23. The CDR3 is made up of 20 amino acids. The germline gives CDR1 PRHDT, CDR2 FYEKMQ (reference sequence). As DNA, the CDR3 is TGTGCCAGCAGCCTGACAGCTGCGGGGGGCCCCGGGACAGGGAGTTCACCCCTCCACTTT. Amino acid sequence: CASSLTAAGGPGTGSSPLHF.